This T cell receptor beta chain derives from a study of T-cell memory formation after mild COVID-19. About the research overall: Clustering of TCRs was largely donor specific. Study-wide results and caveats: Of the contracting clones, CD4+ ones lay mainly in CM and EM, and CD8+ ones in EMRA. A second wave expanding day 15 to 37 was CD4+-biased; contracting clones were balanced. The study detected some responding clones in pre-infection memory, suggesting cross-reactive memory joined.

TCRdb called the 5' RACE reads again in MiXCR, with one record for every CDR3 protein. The profile shows about 400,000 distinct CDR3 sequences, 23% of them singletons. This clonotype has just a few counts. Its target is not known. A single base separates this from a much larger clone, so it may be a read error. Sequencing was done on a sample of PBMCs or a T cell subset sorted from them (not recorded which). The receptor comes from an adult woman who had mild COVID-19 (a few samples of this study predate the infection). Cell type and time point are not known.

The CDR3 here is CASSIQGNYGYTF. CDR3 bases: TGTGCCAGCAGTATACAGGGGAACTATGGCTACACCTTC. This chain connects TRBV9 to TRBJ1-2; 7 bases agree with TRBD1. Germline trimming cut 5 bases from V and 2 bases from J; bases unmatched to any gene: 3. The length of the CDR3 is 13 residues. CDR1 and CDR2 from the germline V gene are SGDLS and YYNGEE.